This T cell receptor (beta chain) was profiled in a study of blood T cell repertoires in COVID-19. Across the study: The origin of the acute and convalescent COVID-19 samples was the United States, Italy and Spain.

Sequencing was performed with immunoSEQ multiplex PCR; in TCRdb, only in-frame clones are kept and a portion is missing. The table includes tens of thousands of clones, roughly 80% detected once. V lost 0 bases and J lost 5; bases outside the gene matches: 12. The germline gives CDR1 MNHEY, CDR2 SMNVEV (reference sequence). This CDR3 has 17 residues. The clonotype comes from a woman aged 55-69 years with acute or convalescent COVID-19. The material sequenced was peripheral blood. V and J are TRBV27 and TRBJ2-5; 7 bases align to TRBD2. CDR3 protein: CASSLSPLSTGGETQYF. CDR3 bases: TGTGCCAGCAGTTTATCCCCCCTTTCGACCGGGGGGGAGACCCAGTACTTC.